Shown below are 20 T cell receptor beta chains from a single sample sequenced in a study of vaccination and CD4 T cells after COVID-19 (dated by TCRdb to between 2021 and 2024). These TCRs are of unknown antigen specificity. Receptor libraries were prepared by PCR. Sequencing instrument: Illumina iSeq 100. DNA from cultured CD4+ T cells was subjected to TCR sequencing with the Oncomine TCR Beta short-read assay at the Johns Hopkins FTIC core. TCRdb applied fastp at Q25 and MiXCR to the public reads, then kept only in-frame beta chains. Records with the same CDR3 protein are collapsed into one entry carrying the most frequent genes and DNA. The sample table holds around 10,000 distinct CDR3 sequences, of which more than 35% were seen once. The ten largest clones take up under 35% of the sample. Interpreted using the paper, the treatment or condition label stands for: approximately 9-day PBMC culture with coronavirus spike peptide pools or control peptides (ViraFEST assay).

Sequenced input: CD4+ T cells from blood, cultured in vitro. All receptors come from a human donor who had recovered from COVID-19.

There are a few counts of this clonotype. The genes are TRBV27 and TRBJ2-7, with D perhaps TRBD1 or TRBD2 (7 bases each). Per germline, CDR1 MNHEY and CDR2 SMNVEV (reference sequence). Trimming took 3 bases from V and 5 from J, leaving 17 bases between them. This CDR3 is 15 amino acids long. CDR3 residues: CASSFIGQGGHEQYF. The CDR3 DNA reads TGTGCCAGCAGTTTCATAGGGCAGGGGGGGCACGAGCAGTACTTC.

The rearrangement uses TRBV5-1 and TRBJ2-7, with 7 bases fitting TRBD2. From germline, CDR1 is SGHRS and CDR2 YFSETQ. The junction had 7 bases not matched to a gene; V was cut back by 4 bases and J by 3 bases. CDR3 length equals 14 residues. CDR3 DNA: TGCGCCAGCAGCCCCGGGACTACTAACTACGAGCAGTACTTC. This gives the protein CASSPGTTNYEQYF.

This clonotype has just a few counts. The rearrangement links TRBV11-2 to TRBJ1-2, with D perhaps TRBD1 (5 bases). The CDR3 is made up of 14 amino acids. V lost 1 base to trimming and J lost 4 bases, with 10 bases between them. In germline, CDR1 is SGHAT, CDR2 FQNNGV. The CDR3 DNA is TGTGCCAGCAGCTTAGTGGCAGGGTCCTATGGCTACACCTTC. It specifies CASSLVAGSYGYTF. The full variable domain, rest sourced from reference TRBV11-2 and TRBJ1-2, is EAGVAQSPRYKIIEKRQSVAFWCNPISGHATLYWYQQILGQGPKLLIQFQNNGVVDDSQLPKDRFSAERLKGVDSTLKIQPAKLEDSAVYLCASSLVAGSYGYTFGSGTRLTVV.

This clonotype showed up just a few times. The chain carries TRBV15 and TRBJ1-2; 12 bases align to TRBD1. Germline lookup yields CDR1 LNHNV and CDR2 YYDKDF (reference sequence). Unmatched junction bases numbered 5, after V lost 1 base and J lost 5 bases. CDR3 length: 16 residues. CDR3 DNA sequence: TGTGCCACCAGCAGAGGCGGGACAGGGGGCATTTATGGCTACACCTTC. Translating it yields CATSRGGTGGIYGYTF. Supplemented by reference TRBV15 and TRBJ1-2, the full variable domain reads DAMVIQNPRYQVTQFGKPVTLSCSQTLNHNVMYWYQQKSSQAPKLLFHYYDKDFNNEADTPDNFQSRRPNTSFCFLDIRSPGLGDTAMYLCATSRGGTGGIYGYTFGSGTRLTVV.

This clonotype turned up a few times. The CDR3 is CASRAGLRGELFF. DNA for the CDR3: TGTGCCAGCAGGGCGGGGTTACGCGGGGAGCTGTTTTTT. The genes are TRBV2 and TRBJ2-2, with D perhaps TRBD2 (6 bases). Germline values: CDR1 SNHLY, CDR2 FYNNEI. The CDR3 length is 13 residues. V lost 6 bases, J lost 7 bases, and 12 bases lay in between.

The sample holds a few counts of this clonotype. The chain has TRBV30 and TRBJ1-5, with a possible D match to TRBD1 (5 bases). This CDR3 comprises 13 residues. Trimming took off 1 base at V and 2 bases at J, with 6 bases between the two ends. Germline V gene data show CDR1 as GTSNPN and CDR2 as SVGIG (reference sequence). CDR3 sequence reads: CAWSAGGNQPQHF. The CDR3 nucleotides are TGTGCCTGGAGTGCGGGGGGCAATCAGCCCCAGCATTTT.

The chain is built from TRBV6-1 and TRBJ1-6; the D is unclear. Deletions cut 5 bases from V and 9 bases from J, with 8 bases between. Per the germline V gene, CDR1 is MNHNS and CDR2 is SASEGT. The CDR3 contains 12 residues. The CDR3 bases are TGTGCCAGCAGTCAGACACGTTCACCCCTCCACTTT. Its protein product is CASSQTRSPLHF.

This sequence joins TRBV7-2 and TRBJ1-1, with 7 bases that match TRBD1. The V gene's germline CDR1 is SGHTA and CDR2 FQGNSA. V dropped 6 bases and J dropped 8; count of bases not matched to a gene: 6. The CDR3 runs to 12 residues. The CDR3 protein is CASRWTGPEAFF. CDR3 nucleotides: TGTGCCAGCAGATGGACAGGCCCCGAAGCTTTCTTT.

In its sample, this clonotype was seen a few times. The chain is built from TRBV30 and TRBJ2-1; TRBD2 matches 7 bases. CDR3 length: 15 residues. The V gene's germline CDR1 is GTSNPN and CDR2 SVGIG (reference sequence). The V segment lost 7 bases and the J segment 6 bases; nucleotides outside the gene matches: 15. The CDR3 DNA follows: TGTGCCTCCCATATACCGCACAAGCGGGGCAATGAGCAGTTCTTC. Translating gives CASHIPHKRGNEQFF. Based on the CDR3 plus reference TRBV30 and TRBJ2-1, the full variable domain is SQTIHQWPATLVQPVGSPLSLECTVEGTSNPNLYWYRQAAGRGLQLLFYSVGIGQISSEVPQNLSASRPQDRQFILSSKKLLLSDSGFYLCASHIPHKRGNEQFFGPGTRLTVL.

V and J are TRBV20-1 and TRBJ2-1; D uncertain. The CDR3 is 16 residues long. The V end was cut by 0 bases, the J end by 2 bases, with 14 bases between. Germline V CDR1 and CDR2: DFQATT, SNEGSKA (reference sequence). The CDR3 region has the DNA TGCAGTGCTAGAGATGGGTCTCGGCTTGCCTACAATGAGCAGTTCTTC. Translating it yields CSARDGSRLAYNEQFF.

The sample holds a few counts of this clonotype. V and J are TRBV5-6 and TRBJ1-2, with D tentatively TRBD1 (6 bases). The V and J ends lost 2 bases and 3 bases respectively, with 14 bases between them. The CDR3 is 15 amino acids. Germline V gives CDR1 SGHDT, CDR2 YYEEEE. CDR3 in DNA: TGTGCCAGCAGCTTAGGGGGGTCCATCTACTATGGCTACACCTTC. It specifies CASSLGGSIYYGYTF.

The chain employs TRBV5-1 and TRBJ2-7; D is uncertain. The CDR3 sequence is 12 residues long. V dropped 4 bases and J dropped 9 bases, with 14 bases sitting between them. Germline-derived CDR1 and CDR2 are SGHRS and YFSETQ. The CDR3 here is CASSPPGTRQYF. CDR3 nucleotides: TGCGCCAGCAGCCCCCCCGGTACTCGGCAGTACTTC.

This chain links TRBV6-1 with TRBJ1-2, with D maybe TRBD1 (5 bases). Germline V lookup: CDR1 MNHNS, CDR2 SASEGT. V was trimmed by 8 bases and J by 4 bases, leaving 26 bases between them. The CDR3 has 17 amino acids. For the CDR3, the DNA is TGTGCCAGCCGCTACACGGGGCGGAGAGACAGAGCCTATGGCTACACCTTC. The encoded protein is CASRYTGRRDRAYGYTF.

This clonotype was detected only a few times. The genes are TRBV2 and TRBJ1-2; D is ambiguous. Trimming removed 5 bases from V and 5 bases from J, with 6 bases in between. The CDR3 runs to 11 residues. From germline, CDR1 is SNHLY and CDR2 FYNNEI. The CDR3 DNA is TGTGCCAGCAGTTGGGAGTATGGCTACACCTTC. Its translation: CASSWEYGYTF.

In this sample, this clonotype turned up a few times. The chain employs TRBV24-1 and TRBJ2-3, with D uncertain. The CDR3 extends over 13 amino acids. Trimming took 3 bases from V and 4 from J, leaving 7 bases between them. The germline V gene has CDR1 KGHDR and CDR2 SFDVKD. The CDR3 protein is CATSDPPPDTQYF. As DNA, the CDR3 is TGTGCCACCAGTGATCCCCCGCCAGATACGCAGTATTTT.

This clonotype appeared a few times. The gene calls are TRBV2 and TRBJ1-1, with no clear D. V was clipped by 1 base and J by 5 bases, with 11 bases between them. The CDR3 extends over 14 amino acids. Germline lookup yields CDR1 SNHLY and CDR2 FYNNEI. This CDR3 reads CASSEVFPGTEAFF. The CDR3 DNA follows: TGTGCCAGCAGTGAAGTCTTCCCTGGGACTGAAGCTTTCTTT.

This clonotype was counted a few times. The rearrangement links TRBV12-3 or TRBV12-4 to TRBJ1-1; no reliable D call. The CDR3 is made up of 14 amino acids. V was clipped by 6 bases and J by 3 bases, with 14 bases between them. The CDR3 loop is CASRRPGEDTEAFF. In DNA, the CDR3 is TGTGCCAGCAGGAGGCCTGGGGAGGACACTGAAGCTTTCTTT.

V usage is TRBV5-4 and J usage is TRBJ2-3; the D gene is possibly TRBD2 (6 bases). V was clipped by 3 bases and J by 0 bases, with 14 bases between them. CDR3 length: 16 amino acids. Germline-derived CDR1 and CDR2 are SGHNT and YYREEE (reference sequence). The CDR3 region has the DNA TGTGCCAGCAGCTCGCGACTAGAGAGTAGCACAGATACGCAGTATTTT. Translating it yields CASSSRLESSTDTQYF. The whole variable domain, filled in from reference TRBV5-4 and TRBJ2-3, reads ETGVTQSPTHLIKTRGQQVTLRCSSQSGHNTVSWYQQALGQGPQFIFQYYREEENGRGNFPPRFSGLQFPNYSSELNVNALELDDSALYLCASSSRLESSTDTQYFGPGTRLTVL.

The genes are TRBV5-1 and TRBJ2-5; 13 nucleotides line up with TRBD2. Germline V gene lookup returns CDR1 SGHRS and CDR2 YFSETQ. V trimming: 3 bases; J trimming: 3 bases; junction bases outside the gene matches: 2. This CDR3 has 15 amino acids. Here the CDR3 reads CASSSGLAGKETQYF. The CDR3 DNA reads TGCGCCAGCAGCTCGGGACTAGCGGGGAAAGAGACCCAGTACTTC.

The chain joins TRBV6-2 or TRBV6-3 to TRBJ2-7, with D possibly TRBD2 on 5 matching bases. Trimming removed 2 bases from V and 3 bases from J, with 29 bases in between. This CDR3 contains 20 residues. Germline lookup yields CDR1 MNHEY and CDR2 SVGEGT. The CDR3 is CASSYPSSSRHGDNIYEQYF. The CDR3 DNA reads TGTGCCAGCAGTTACCCCTCCTCTAGCCGACACGGAGATAACATCTACGAGCAGTACTTC.